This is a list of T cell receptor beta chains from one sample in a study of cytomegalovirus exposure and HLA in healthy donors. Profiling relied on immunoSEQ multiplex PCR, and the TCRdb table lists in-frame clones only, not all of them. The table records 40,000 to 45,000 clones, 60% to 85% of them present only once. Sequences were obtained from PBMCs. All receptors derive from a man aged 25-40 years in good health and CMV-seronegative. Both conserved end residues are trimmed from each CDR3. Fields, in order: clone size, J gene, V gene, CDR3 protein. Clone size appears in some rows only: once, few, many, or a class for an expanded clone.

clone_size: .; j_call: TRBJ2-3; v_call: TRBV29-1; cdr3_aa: SVDRGKLDTQY
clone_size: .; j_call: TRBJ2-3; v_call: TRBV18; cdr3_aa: ASGQGAQTDTQY
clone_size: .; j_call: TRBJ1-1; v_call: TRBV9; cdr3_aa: ASSVNNDNRGAF
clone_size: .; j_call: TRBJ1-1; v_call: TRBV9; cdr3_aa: ASSESGQINTEAF
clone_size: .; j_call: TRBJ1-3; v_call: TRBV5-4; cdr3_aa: ASSWDRGRNTIY
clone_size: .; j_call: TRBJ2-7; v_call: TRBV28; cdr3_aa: ASSLGGSLYEQY
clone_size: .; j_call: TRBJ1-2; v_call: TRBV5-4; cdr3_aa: ASSPSGQATGYT
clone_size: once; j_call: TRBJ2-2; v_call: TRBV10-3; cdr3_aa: AINADRVNTGELF
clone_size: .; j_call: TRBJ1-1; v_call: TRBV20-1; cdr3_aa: SARPPGEAF
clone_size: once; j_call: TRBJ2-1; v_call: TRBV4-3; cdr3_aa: ASSQDSGGGKLSSYNEQF
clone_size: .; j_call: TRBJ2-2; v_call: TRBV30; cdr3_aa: AWSVAGVSGELF
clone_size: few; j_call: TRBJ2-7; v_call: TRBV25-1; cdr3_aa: ASRDRVTYEQY
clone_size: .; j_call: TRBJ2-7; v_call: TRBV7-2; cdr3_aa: ASSLAGGAGEQY
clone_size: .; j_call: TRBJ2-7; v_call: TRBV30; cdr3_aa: AWTVIGEQY
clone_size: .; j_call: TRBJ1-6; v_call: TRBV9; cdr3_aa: ASSVGGVSYNSPLH
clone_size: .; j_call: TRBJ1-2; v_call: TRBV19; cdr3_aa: ASSRYGYT
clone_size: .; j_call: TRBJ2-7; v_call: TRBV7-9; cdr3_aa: ASSSRDRDYEQY
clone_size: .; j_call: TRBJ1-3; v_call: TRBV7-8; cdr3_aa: ASSLRDRGTGNTIY
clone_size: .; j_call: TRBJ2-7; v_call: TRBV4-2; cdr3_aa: ASSQVEGRYEQY
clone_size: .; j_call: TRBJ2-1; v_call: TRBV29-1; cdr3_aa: SVLGTSGSYNEQF
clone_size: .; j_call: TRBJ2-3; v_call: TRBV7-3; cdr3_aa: ASSPYMTDTQY
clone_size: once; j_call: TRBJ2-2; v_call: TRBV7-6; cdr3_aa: ASSLGGGTNTGELF
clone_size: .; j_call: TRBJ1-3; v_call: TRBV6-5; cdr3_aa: ASSSGHSSGNTIY
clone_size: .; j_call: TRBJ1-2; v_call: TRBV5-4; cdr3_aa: ASSLAQGRGYT
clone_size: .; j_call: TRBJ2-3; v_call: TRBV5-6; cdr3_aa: ASSRTGAGTDTQY
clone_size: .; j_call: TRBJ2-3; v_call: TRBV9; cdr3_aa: ASSVRLHADTQY
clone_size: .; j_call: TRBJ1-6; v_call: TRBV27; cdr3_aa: ASSLFAAGNVDSPLH
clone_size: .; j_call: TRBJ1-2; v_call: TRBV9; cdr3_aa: ASSMLTEYGYT
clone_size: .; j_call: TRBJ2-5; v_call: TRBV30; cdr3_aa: AAHRGGGETQY
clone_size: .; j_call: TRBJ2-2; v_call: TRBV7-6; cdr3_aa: ASSLFLGEANTGELF
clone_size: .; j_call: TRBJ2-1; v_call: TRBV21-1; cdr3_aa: ASSPGLSSSYNEQF
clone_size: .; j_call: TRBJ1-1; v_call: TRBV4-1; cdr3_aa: ASSHLGMGTEAF
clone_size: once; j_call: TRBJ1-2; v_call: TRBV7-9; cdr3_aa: ASSPKGTDYGYT
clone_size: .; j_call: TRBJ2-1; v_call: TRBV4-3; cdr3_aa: ASSQLAGSFNEQF
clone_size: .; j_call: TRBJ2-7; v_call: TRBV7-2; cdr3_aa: ASRPDGGASYEQY
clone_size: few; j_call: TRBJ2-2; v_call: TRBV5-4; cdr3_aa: ASRLQARTTGELF
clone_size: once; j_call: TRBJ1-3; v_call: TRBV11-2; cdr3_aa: ASASGPGNTIY
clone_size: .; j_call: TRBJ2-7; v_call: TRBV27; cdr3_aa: ASRKGTSGNSPYEQY
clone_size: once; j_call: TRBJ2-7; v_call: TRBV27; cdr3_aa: ASSGLASGRYEQY
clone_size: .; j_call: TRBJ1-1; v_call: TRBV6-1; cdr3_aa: ASIQLRGTEAF
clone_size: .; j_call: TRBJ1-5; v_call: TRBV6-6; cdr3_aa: ASCTVNQPQH
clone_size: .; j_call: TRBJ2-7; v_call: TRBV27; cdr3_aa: ATTPPYEQY
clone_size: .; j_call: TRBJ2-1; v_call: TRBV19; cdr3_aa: ASSNRATSGIYPHNEQF
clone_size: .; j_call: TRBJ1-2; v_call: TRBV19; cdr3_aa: ATSEDSQILGYT
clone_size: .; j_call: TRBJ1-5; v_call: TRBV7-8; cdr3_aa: ASSPPLEPQH
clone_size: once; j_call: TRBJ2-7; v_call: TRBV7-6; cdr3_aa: ASSVSENSYEQY
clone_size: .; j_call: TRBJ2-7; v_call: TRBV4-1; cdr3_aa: ASRGTSGSVSYEQY
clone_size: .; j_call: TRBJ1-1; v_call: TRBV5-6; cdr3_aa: ASSLFGGEAF
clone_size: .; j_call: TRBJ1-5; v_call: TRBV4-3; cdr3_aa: ASSRGHASNQPQH